This entry lists 15 T cell receptor beta chains sequenced from one sample in a study of shared clonotypes between healthy human individuals. Repertoires were generated with immunoSEQ multiplex PCR, while TCRdb's copy carries only in-frame clones and drops some. The table includes approximately 2,000,000 clones, around 93% detected once. In the naive CD8 group, cells lacked CD45RO and were positively selected for CCR7, so terminally differentiated effector memory CD45RA+ cells were left out. Sequenced sample: naive CD8+ T cells from PBMCs. The receptors shown here come from a man between 18 and 29 years old in good health. Some clones in this sample may be carry-over from other donors' samples.

V and J are TRBV28 and TRBJ2-5; D unresolved. The CDR3 has 14 amino acids. V was shortened by 7 bases and J by 2 bases, with 14 bases between the two germline ends. Germline assignment: CDR1 MDHEN and CDR2 SYDVKM. The chain's CDR3 is CASTTLLGQETQYF. The CDR3, as DNA: TGTGCCAGCACCACGCTCTTGGGGCAAGAGACCCAGTACTTC.

The chain combines TRBV7-6 with TRBJ2-7; the D is unclear. CDR1 is SGHVS and CDR2 is FNYEAQ in the germline V gene. This CDR3 is 14 amino acids long. The germline V and J ends were trimmed by 1 base and 2 bases, with 9 bases remaining between them. The CDR3 bases are TGTGCCAGCAGCTTAGACCATCCCGCCTACGAGCAGTACTTC. Translation: CASSLDHPAYEQYF.

The V call is TRBV7-8, the J call TRBJ2-3, with a possible D match to TRBD2 (5 bases). The germline V gene encodes CDR1 SGHVS and CDR2 FQNEAQ. The CDR3 length is 14 residues. V was trimmed by 3 bases and J by 5 bases, leaving 12 bases between them. The DNA for the CDR3 is TGTGCCAGCAGCTTCCAGCGGAGTATAGATACGCAGTATTTT. It yields the protein CASSFQRSIDTQYF.

The chain carries TRBV15 and TRBJ1-1; the D is unclear. V was shortened by 2 bases and J by 0 bases, with 10 bases between the two germline ends. The CDR3 spans 15 residues. Germline CDR1 and CDR2: LNHNV and YYDKDF (reference sequence). CDR3 sequence: CATSRRTDLNTEAFF. CDR3 DNA: TGTGCCACCAGCAGACGGACGGACTTGAACACTGAAGCTTTCTTT.

This clone was seen once. The chain recombines TRBV5-1 with TRBJ2-2, with D possibly matching TRBD1 (6 bases). Germline V CDR1 and CDR2: SGHRS, YFSETQ. V dropped 0 bases and J dropped 4 bases, with 13 bases sitting between them. CDR3 size: 16 residues. For the CDR3, the DNA is TGCGCCAGCAGCTTGGCGGACAGAATAGTCACCGGGGAGCTGTTTTTT. Its translation is CASSLADRIVTGELFF.

In DNA form, the CDR3 reads TGTGCCAGCAGCCCAGGGACTAGCTGGAGGAATGAGCAGTTCTTC. Residues: CASSPGTSWRNEQFF. This sequence joins TRBV27 and TRBJ2-1; 9 bases line up with TRBD2. The CDR3 length is 15 residues. CDR1 and CDR2 (germline): MNHEY, SMNVEV (reference sequence). Germline trimming cut 6 bases from V and 7 bases from J; bases unmatched to any gene: 10.

The chain has TRBV14 and TRBJ2-2; 7 bases align to TRBD1. Germline CDR1 SGHDN, CDR2 FVKESK. The CDR3 is 18 amino acids. Losses at the gene ends were 4 bases for V and 3 bases for J; bases not matched to a gene: 14. CDR3 nucleotides: TGTGCCAGCAGCCTTAAGAGGGGGACAGACAGGGACACCGGGGAGCTGTTTTTT. Translation gives CASSLKRGTDRDTGELFF.

This clone appeared a single time. The chain recombines TRBV7-8 with TRBJ2-3, with no clear D. V lost 1 base to trimming and J lost 0 bases, with 5 bases between them. Germline CDR1 SGHVS, CDR2 FQNEAQ. This CDR3 has 14 residues. CDR3 in DNA: TGTGCCAGCAGCTTAGTATTCAGCACAGATACGCAGTATTTT. This sequence encodes CASSLVFSTDTQYF.

The V call is TRBV28, the J call TRBJ1-3; no clear D. Trimming cost V 6 bases and J 6 bases, with 12 bases left between them. The CDR3 totals 13 residues. Germline V gene data show CDR1 as MDHEN and CDR2 as SYDVKM. CDR3 in amino acids: CASRPDTENTIYF. The CDR3 DNA is TGTGCCAGCAGGCCAGACACCGAAAACACCATATATTTT. Together with reference TRBV28 and TRBJ1-3, the CDR3 gives the full variable domain: DVKVTQSSRYLVKRTGEKVFLECVQDMDHENMFWYRQDPGLGLRLIYFSYDVKMKEKGDIPEGYSVSREKKERFSLILESASTNQTSMYLCASRPDTENTIYFGEGSWLTVV.

This clone was seen a handful of times. V is TRBV7-9 and J is TRBJ1-2, with D unclear. The V gene's germline CDR1 is SEHNR and CDR2 FQNEAQ (reference sequence). The CDR3 is 13 residues long. V was clipped by 3 bases and J by 9 bases, with 14 bases between them. The CDR3 DNA follows: TGTGCCAGCAGCTTGGGGTCCCAAGGGAGCTACACCTTC. The encoded protein is CASSLGSQGSYTF.

The chain uses TRBV10-1 and TRBJ2-1, with 7 bases identical to TRBD1. Germline CDR1 is WNHNN and CDR2 is SYGVQD (reference sequence). CDR3 length equals 16 residues. V lost 6 bases to trimming and J lost 8 bases; unmatched junction nucleotides: 16. The CDR3 DNA reads as TGCGCCAGCAGCACTGACCACCGCAGGGGGTTTTATGAGCAGTTCTTC. Encoded protein: CASSTDHRRGFYEQFF.

The chain couples TRBV11-2 to TRBJ2-7; 8 bases match TRBD2. Germline CDR1 reads SGHAT; CDR2 reads FQNNGV. J was trimmed by 4 bases and V by 6 bases; bases with no gene match: 11. CDR3 length: 15 residues. DNA of the CDR3: TGTGCCAGCAGTCCCCGCGGTAGCGGGAATTACGAGCAGTACTTC. The encoded protein is CASSPRGSGNYEQYF.

The rearrangement links TRBV28 to TRBJ1-5; unclear D gene. CDR3 length: 13 residues. The V and J ends lost 6 bases and 4 bases respectively, with 10 bases between them. CDR1 and CDR2 (germline): MDHEN, SYDVKM. CDR3 in amino acids: CASRAGENQPQHF. The CDR3 bases are TGTGCCAGCAGGGCCGGTGAGAATCAGCCCCAGCATTTT.

This chain joins TRBV27 and TRBJ2-7; the match to TRBD1 covers 8 bases. The CDR3 has 12 residues. Germline V gives CDR1 MNHEY, CDR2 SMNVEV (reference sequence). V dropped 5 bases and J dropped 6; count of bases not matched to a gene: 3. This CDR3 reads CASSLTGVEQYF. The CDR3 DNA is TGTGCCAGCAGTCTGACAGGGGTCGAGCAGTACTTC.

The chain recombines TRBV6-1 with TRBJ1-2; D is perhaps TRBD1 (5 bases). Germline CDR1 MNHNS, CDR2 SASEGT. The V gene lost 1 base and the J gene lost 2 bases, with 11 bases spanning the gap. CDR3 length equals 15 residues. CDR3 sequence reads: CASSEGRQTNYGYTF. For the CDR3, the DNA is TGTGCCAGCAGTGAAGGGAGACAGACCAACTATGGCTACACCTTC.